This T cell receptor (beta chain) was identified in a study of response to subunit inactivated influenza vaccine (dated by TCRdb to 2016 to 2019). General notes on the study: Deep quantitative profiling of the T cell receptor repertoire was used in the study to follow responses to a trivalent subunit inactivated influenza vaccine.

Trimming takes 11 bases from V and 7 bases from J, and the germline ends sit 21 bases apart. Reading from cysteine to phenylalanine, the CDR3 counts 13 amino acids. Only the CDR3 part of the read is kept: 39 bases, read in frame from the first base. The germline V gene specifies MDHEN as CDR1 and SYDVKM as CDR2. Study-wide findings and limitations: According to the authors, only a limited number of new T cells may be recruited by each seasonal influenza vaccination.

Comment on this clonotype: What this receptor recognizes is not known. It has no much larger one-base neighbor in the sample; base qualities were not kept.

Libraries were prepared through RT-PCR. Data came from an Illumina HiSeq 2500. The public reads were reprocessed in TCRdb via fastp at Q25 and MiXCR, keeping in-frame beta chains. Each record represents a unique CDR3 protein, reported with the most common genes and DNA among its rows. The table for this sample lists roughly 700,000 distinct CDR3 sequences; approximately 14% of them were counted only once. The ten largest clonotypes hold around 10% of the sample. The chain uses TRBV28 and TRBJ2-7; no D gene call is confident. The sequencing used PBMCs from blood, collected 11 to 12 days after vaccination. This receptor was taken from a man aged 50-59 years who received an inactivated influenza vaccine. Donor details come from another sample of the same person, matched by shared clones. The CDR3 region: CAVDRGNLGEQYF. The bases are TGTGCCGTCGACCGCGGCAACCTGGGGGAGCAGTACTTC.